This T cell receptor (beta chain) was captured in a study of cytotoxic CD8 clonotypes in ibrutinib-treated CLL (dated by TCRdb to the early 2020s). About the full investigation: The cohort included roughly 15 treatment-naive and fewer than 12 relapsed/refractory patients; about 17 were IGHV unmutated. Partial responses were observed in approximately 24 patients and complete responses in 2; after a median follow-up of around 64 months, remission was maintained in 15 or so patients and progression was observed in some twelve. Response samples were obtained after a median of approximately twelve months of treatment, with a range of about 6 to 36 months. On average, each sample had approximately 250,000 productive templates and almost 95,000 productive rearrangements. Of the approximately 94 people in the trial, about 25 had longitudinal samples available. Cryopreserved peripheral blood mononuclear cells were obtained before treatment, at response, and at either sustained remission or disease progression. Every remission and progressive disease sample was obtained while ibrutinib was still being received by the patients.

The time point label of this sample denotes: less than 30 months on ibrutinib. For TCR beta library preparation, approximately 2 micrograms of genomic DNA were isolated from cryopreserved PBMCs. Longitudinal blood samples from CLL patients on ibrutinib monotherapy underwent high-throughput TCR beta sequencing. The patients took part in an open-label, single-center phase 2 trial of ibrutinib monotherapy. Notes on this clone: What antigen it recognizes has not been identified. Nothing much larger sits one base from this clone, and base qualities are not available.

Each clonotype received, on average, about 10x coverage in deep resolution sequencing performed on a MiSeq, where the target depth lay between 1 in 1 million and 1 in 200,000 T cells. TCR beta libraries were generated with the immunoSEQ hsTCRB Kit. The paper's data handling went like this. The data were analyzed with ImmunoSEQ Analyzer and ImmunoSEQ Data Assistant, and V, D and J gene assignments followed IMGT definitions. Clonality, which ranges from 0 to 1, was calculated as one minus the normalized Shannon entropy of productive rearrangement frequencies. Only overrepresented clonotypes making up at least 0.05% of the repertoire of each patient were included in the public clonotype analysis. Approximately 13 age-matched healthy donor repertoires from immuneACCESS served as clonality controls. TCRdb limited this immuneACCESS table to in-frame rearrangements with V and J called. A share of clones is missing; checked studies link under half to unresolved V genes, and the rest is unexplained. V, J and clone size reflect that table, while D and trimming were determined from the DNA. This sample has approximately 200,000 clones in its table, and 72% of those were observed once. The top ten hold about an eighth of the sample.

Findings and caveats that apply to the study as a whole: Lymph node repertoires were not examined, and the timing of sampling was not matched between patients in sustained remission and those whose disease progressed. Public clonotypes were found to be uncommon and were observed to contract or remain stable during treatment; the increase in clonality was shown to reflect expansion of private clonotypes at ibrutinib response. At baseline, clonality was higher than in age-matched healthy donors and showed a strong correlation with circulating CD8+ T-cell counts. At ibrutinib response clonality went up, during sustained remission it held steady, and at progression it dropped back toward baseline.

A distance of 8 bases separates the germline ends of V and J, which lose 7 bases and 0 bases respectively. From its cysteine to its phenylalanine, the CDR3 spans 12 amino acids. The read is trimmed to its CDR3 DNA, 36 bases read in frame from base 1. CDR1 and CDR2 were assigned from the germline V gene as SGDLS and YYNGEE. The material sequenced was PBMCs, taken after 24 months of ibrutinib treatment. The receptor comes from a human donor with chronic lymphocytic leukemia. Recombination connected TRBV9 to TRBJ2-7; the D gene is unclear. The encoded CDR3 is CASGQDSYEQYF. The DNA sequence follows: TGTGCCAGCGGGCAGGACTCCTACGAGCAGTACTTC.